One sample yielded the 32 T cell receptor beta chains listed below, sequenced in a study of blood T cells in healthy people across ages. For the second PCR, which ran for about 7 to 11 cycles, a sample-barcoded 5' primer and a J-beta primer mix were used. MiXCR, applied by TCRdb to the 5' RACE reads, yields one record per CDR3 protein. The repertoire holds more than 750,000 distinct CDR3 sequences, with 29% as singletons. These data also featured in a second study, about T cells of mothers and their children.

Sequencing used blood. The receptors here all came from a woman aged 40-49 years in good health.

A note on this clonotype: An end of the junction differs from the germline gene, which may be a read error. The CDR3 DNA is TGCGCAGCTGGGGCGGGGGGTACCTACGTGCAGTACTTC. It codes for CAAGAGGTYVQYF. The chain employs TRBV20-1 and TRBJ2-7; 8 nucleotides agree with TRBD2. Germline lookup yields CDR1 DFQATT and CDR2 SNEGSKA (reference sequence). The CDR3 has 13 amino acids.

This clonotype was detected a few times. The chain carries TRBV6-1 and TRBJ2-1; 7 nucleotides line up with TRBD2. V dropped 4 bases and J dropped 5; count of bases not matched to a gene: 8. In germline, CDR1 is MNHNS, CDR2 SASEGT. This CDR3 has 15 residues. The CDR3 is CASSAKRGLNNEQFF. The DNA of the CDR3 is TGTGCCAGCAGTGCCAAGCGGGGCCTTAACAATGAGCAGTTCTTC.

The rearrangement links TRBV6-5 to TRBJ2-7, with D uncertain. Trimming stripped 1 base from V and 5 bases from J, with 15 bases between. Germline V gives CDR1 MNHEY, CDR2 SVGAGI. The CDR3 runs 15 residues. The CDR3 is CASSYFSPVSHEQYF. The CDR3 DNA reads TGTGCCAGCAGTTACTTCTCACCAGTTTCCCACGAGCAGTACTTC.

On this clonotype itself: Being one base from a much bigger clone, this may be a read error. The chain joins TRBV7-2 to TRBJ2-7; D gene uncertain. V was clipped by 3 bases and J by 2 bases, with 14 bases between them. The germline CDR1 and CDR2 sequences are SGHTA and FQGNSA. The CDR3 consists of 15 residues. The CDR3 DNA follows: TGTGCCAGCAGCTTGCACAGAGGCGAAACCTACGAGCAGTACTTC. Protein product: CASSLHRGETYEQYF.

This clonotype was recorded many times. This chain connects TRBV4-1 to TRBJ2-1; TRBD2 matches at 8 bases. Germline V CDR1 and CDR2: MGHRA, YSYEKL. The CDR3 consists of 15 residues. Trimming took 3 bases from V and 2 from J; bases not matched to a gene: 3. The CDR3 region has the DNA TGCGCCAGCAGCCACACGGGGGGGACCTACAATGAGCAGTTCTTC. This gives the protein CASSHTGGTYNEQFF.

This chain uses TRBV4-1 with TRBJ2-5; D is possibly TRBD1 or TRBD2 (5 bases each). Between the trimmed V and J ends, which lost 3 bases and 2 bases, there was a span of 10 bases. From germline, CDR1 is MGHRA and CDR2 YSYEKL. The CDR3 has 14 residues. The DNA for the CDR3 is TGCGCCAGCAGCCACACCTGGGGGCAAGAGACCCAGTACTTC. Translated, it gives CASSHTWGQETQYF.

The chain combines TRBV29-1 with TRBJ1-1; D gene uncertain. The CDR3 length is 15 residues. Looked up from germline, CDR1 is SQVTM and CDR2 is ANQGSEA. The V and J ends lost 0 bases and 0 bases respectively, with 11 bases between them. In DNA form, the CDR3 reads TGCAGCGTTGAAGATTCGGCACACATGAACACTGAAGCTTTCTTT. It yields the protein CSVEDSAHMNTEAFF.

This clonotype was found a few times. The genes are TRBV6-2 or TRBV6-3 and TRBJ2-7; D possibly corresponds to TRBD1 (5 bases). Germline CDR1 reads MNHEY; CDR2 reads SVGEGT. The CDR3 runs 15 residues. V lost 2 bases and J lost 6, with 17 bases in between. In DNA form, the CDR3 reads TGTGCCAGCAGTTACGGGGCCGCTTCCACCCTCGAGCAGTACTTC. Residues: CASSYGAASTLEQYF.

This clonotype was observed at least ten times. The chain links TRBV5-5 to TRBJ2-1; 8 nucleotides agree with TRBD1. This CDR3 is 16 amino acids long. Per germline, CDR1 SGHKS and CDR2 YYEKEE (reference sequence). Trimming cost V 4 bases and J 3 bases; bases outside gene matches: 9. The CDR3 sequence: CASSPNQGAGYNEQFF. The CDR3 DNA is TGTGCCAGCAGCCCCAACCAGGGGGCCGGCTACAATGAGCAGTTCTTC.

V gene TRBV20-1 combines with J gene TRBJ2-1; D may be TRBD1 or TRBD2 (6 bases each). The CDR3 is 14 amino acids. V gave up 2 bases and J gave up 7 bases, with 15 bases separating them. CDR1 is DFQATT and CDR2 is SNEGSKA in the germline V gene (reference sequence). CDR3 in amino acids: CSARYWGAPNEQFF. The CDR3 coding sequence is TGCAGTGCTAGATATTGGGGGGCGCCAAATGAGCAGTTCTTC.

The chain is built from TRBV6-5 and TRBJ2-3; 12 bases line up with TRBD2. This CDR3 comprises 18 residues. After removal of 0 bases from V and 8 bases from J, the junction contained 12 bases not matched to a gene. Germline values: CDR1 MNHEY, CDR2 SVGAGI. CDR3 in DNA: TGTGCCAGCAGTTACTCTGGACTAGCGGGGCTCCCGGGTGGTACGCAGTATTTT. Protein: CASSYSGLAGLPGGTQYF.

CDR3 sequence reads: CATSDPTDRAREQYF. The CDR3 DNA follows: TGTGCCACCAGTGACCCCACGGACAGGGCGCGCGAGCAGTACTTC. The chain recombines TRBV24-1 with TRBJ2-4, with TRBD1 matching 8 bases. Matching the DNA end better, TRBJ2-7 makes the J call doubtful. The CDR3 extends over 15 amino acids. Per the germline V gene, CDR1 is KGHDR and CDR2 is SFDVKD.

This chain connects TRBV13 to TRBJ2-1; a possible D gene is TRBD1 (6 bases). This CDR3 contains 16 residues. Germline assignment: CDR1 PRHDT and CDR2 FYEKMQ (reference sequence). Trimming took 4 bases from V and 2 from J, leaving 15 bases between them. CDR3 coding DNA: TGTGCCAGCAGCTCCCGGGACACAAATCCCTACAATGAGCAGTTCTTC. Translation: CASSSRDTNPYNEQFF.

This clonotype was observed at least ten times. The rearrangement links TRBV24-1 to TRBJ2-1; 11 bases are a match to TRBD2. V shed 0 bases, J shed 5 bases, and the junction held 2 bases outside the gene matches. Germline V gives CDR1 KGHDR, CDR2 SFDVKD. The CDR3 runs to 16 residues. CDR3 DNA sequence: TGTGCCACCAGTGATTTGGGACTAGCGGGCGACAATGAGCAGTTCTTC. It codes for CATSDLGLAGDNEQFF.

The gene calls are TRBV2 and TRBJ2-4; TRBD2 might be the D (6 bases). Germline V gives CDR1 SNHLY, CDR2 FYNNEI. V shed 6 bases and J shed 13 bases, with 25 bases lying between them. CDR3 length: 15 amino acids. DNA for the CDR3: TGTGCCAGCAGGCGTGAGGGCGGGGAGTACAATGAGCAGTACTTC. It translates to CASRREGGEYNEQYF.

In the case of this clonotype: This sequence may be a read error, since a much larger clone differs from it by one base. V gene TRBV28 combines with J gene TRBJ2-7, with TRBD1 matching over 10 bases. This CDR3 comprises 15 residues. The germline V gene has CDR1 MDHEN and CDR2 SYDVKM. Trimming removed 6 bases from V and 9 bases from J; junction bases left unmatched: 14. CDR3 region: CASRLPGQGIDGQYF. The CDR3 DNA is TGTGCCAGCAGGTTACCGGGACAGGGGATTGACGGGCAGTACTTC.

Regarding this clonotype: Being one base from a much bigger clone, this may be a read error. This chain connects TRBV4-3 to TRBJ2-3; D is unclear. With 0 bases removed from V and 6 bases from J, the gap between germline ends came to 13 bases. This CDR3 has 15 residues. Looked up from germline, CDR1 is LGHNA and CDR2 is YSLEER. CDR3 residues: CASSQDKAGRDTQYF. The CDR3, as DNA: TGCGCCAGCAGCCAAGATAAGGCTGGCCGCGATACGCAGTATTTT.

The chain has TRBV2 and TRBJ1-5; D unclear. The germline V gene has CDR1 SNHLY and CDR2 FYNNEI. Trimming took off 7 bases at V and 0 bases at J, with 10 bases between the two ends. The CDR3 has 14 amino acids. In DNA form, the CDR3 reads TGTGCCAGCAAGGAGGCTTTTAGCAATCAGCCCCAGCATTTT. It encodes CASKEAFSNQPQHF.

This clonotype occurred a few times. V usage is TRBV20-1 and J usage is TRBJ1-5; D is unclear. Germline CDR1 and CDR2: DFQATT and SNEGSKA (reference sequence). The CDR3 extends over 12 amino acids. Trimming took 1 base from V and 1 from J, leaving 2 bases between them. The chain's CDR3 is CSARVSNQPQHF. CDR3 nucleotide sequence: TGCAGTGCTAGAGTCAGCAATCAGCCCCAGCATTTT.

V usage is TRBV6-2 or TRBV6-3 and J usage is TRBJ2-2, with 13 bases lining up with TRBD2. The CDR3 is 15 amino acids. The germline CDR1 and CDR2 sequences are MNHEY and SVGEGT. V was clipped by 6 bases and J by 7 bases; unmatched bases: 5. The CDR3 sequence: CASRPGTSGVGELFF. The CDR3 DNA follows: TGTGCCAGCAGACCCGGGACTAGCGGGGTCGGGGAGCTGTTTTTT.

This sequence joins TRBV6-1 and TRBJ2-3, with D perhaps given as TRBD1 or TRBD2 (7 bases each). Looked up from germline, CDR1 is MNHNS and CDR2 is SASEGT. V was trimmed by 5 bases and J by 0 bases, leaving 12 bases between them. The CDR3 length is 15 residues. The CDR3 is CASSWGGQSTDTQYF. The CDR3 DNA reads as TGTGCCAGCAGTTGGGGGGGACAGAGCACAGATACGCAGTATTTT.

This clonotype was recorded a few times. J is TRBJ2-3 and V is TRBV12-3 or TRBV12-4, with D uncertain. The V gene lost 2 bases and the J gene lost 11 bases, with 11 bases spanning the gap. CDR3 length: 12 amino acids. CDR3 bases: TGTGCCAGCAGTTTATGGCAGATGGGGCAGTATTTT. This translates into CASSLWQMGQYF.

This chain connects TRBV5-1 to TRBJ2-5, with no clear D. V was clipped by 0 bases and J by 0 bases, with 12 bases between them. There are 16 residues in the CDR3. The germline gives CDR1 SGHRS, CDR2 YFSETQ. CDR3 loop: CASSLEGSLHQETQYF. In DNA, the CDR3 is TGCGCCAGCAGCTTGGAGGGCAGCTTGCACCAAGAGACCCAGTACTTC. Full variable domain (outside the CDR3, taken from reference TRBV5-1 and TRBJ2-5): KAGVTQTPRYLIKTRGQQVTLSCSPISGHRSVSWYQQTPGQGLQFLFEYFSETQRNKGNFPGRFSGRQFSNSRSEMNVSTLELGDSALYLCASSLEGSLHQETQYFGPGTRLLVL.

This clonotype has more than one count but fewer than ten. This sequence joins TRBV29-1 and TRBJ1-1; D gene uncertain. The CDR3 sequence is 14 residues long. Trimming cost V 1 base and J 2 bases, with 11 bases left between them. Per germline, CDR1 SQVTM and CDR2 ANQGSEA. CDR3 protein: CSVEVHASNTEAFF. CDR3 sequence (DNA): TGCAGCGTTGAAGTACACGCGTCCAACACTGAAGCTTTCTTT.

The gene calls are TRBV19 and TRBJ2-7, with TRBD2 matching 9 bases. Germline assignment: CDR1 LNHDA and CDR2 SQIVND (reference sequence). This CDR3 region has 15 residues. J lost 2 bases, V lost 7 bases, and 9 bases had no gene match. CDR3 DNA: TGTGCCAGTAAGGAATCTAGCGGGATACCCTACGAGCAGTACTTC. Amino acids: CASKESSGIPYEQYF.

There are a few counts of this clonotype. The chain couples TRBV29-1 to TRBJ2-2, with 7 bases aligning to TRBD1. Trimming cost V 0 bases and J 5 bases; bases outside gene matches: 6. There are 15 residues in the CDR3. CDR1 and CDR2 (germline): SQVTM, ANQGSEA. The CDR3 region has the DNA TGCAGCGTTGAAGATCGACAGGGTGGTACCGGGGAGCTGTTTTTT. It codes for CSVEDRQGGTGELFF.

This sequence joins TRBV5-1 and TRBJ1-3; 7 bases line up with TRBD1. Germline values: CDR1 SGHRS, CDR2 YFSETQ. After removal of 4 bases from V and 0 bases from J, the junction contained 1 base not matched to a gene. The length of the CDR3 is 14 residues. The CDR3 DNA reads TGCGCCAGCAGCAACAGGGGCTCTGGAAACACCATATATTTT. Translated: CASSNRGSGNTIYF.

This clonotype was detected only a few times. This chain links TRBV6-2 or TRBV6-3 with TRBJ2-6, with no clear D. CDR3 length: 15 residues. Germline V gives CDR1 MNHEY, CDR2 SVGEGT. V was cut by 2 bases and J by 0 bases, with 5 bases left in between. CDR3 in DNA: TGTGCCAGCAGTTACGACATCTCTGGGGCCAACGTCCTGACTTTC. Translation: CASSYDISGANVLTF.

The rearrangement links TRBV6-6 to TRBJ1-5; TRBD1 matches at 9 bases. The CDR3 totals 15 residues. With V trimmed by 3 bases and J by 6 bases, 6 bases remained unmatched. Germline CDR1 reads MNHNY; CDR2 reads SVGAGI (reference sequence). CDR3 DNA sequence: TGTGCCAGCAGTTATGGACAGGGGACGATTCAGCCCCAGCATTTT. This gives the protein CASSYGQGTIQPQHF.

CDR3 DNA sequence: TGTGCCAGCGGACTAGCGGGGGGGCGGGGCTATGAGCAGTTCTTC. This gives the protein CASGLAGGRGYEQFF. The chain links TRBV27 to TRBJ2-1; TRBD2 matches 15 bases. Trimming took 8 bases from V and 8 from J; bases not matched to a gene: 7. CDR1 and CDR2 (germline): MNHEY, SMNVEV (reference sequence). CDR3 size: 15 residues.

This clonotype came up many times. V usage is TRBV6-1 and J usage is TRBJ2-6; D perhaps matches TRBD1 (5 bases). V lost 1 base, J lost 4 bases, and 11 bases lay in between. This CDR3 is built from 16 residues. Germline CDR1 MNHNS, CDR2 SASEGT. Here the CDR3 reads CASSEEDGAGANVLTF. CDR3 DNA sequence: TGTGCCAGCAGTGAAGAGGATGGGGCCGGGGCCAACGTCCTGACTTTC.

The rearrangement joins TRBV7-2 to TRBJ1-1, with D uncertain. Deletions cut 11 bases from V and 1 base from J, with 14 bases between. Germline V gene lookup returns CDR1 SGHTA and CDR2 FQGNSA. This CDR3 has 13 amino acids. CDR3 DNA: TGTGCCGCCCAACTTAGGGCGAACACTGAAGCTTTCTTT. Translation: CAAQLRANTEAFF. Using reference TRBV7-2 and TRBJ1-1 for the parts outside the CDR3, the full variable domain is GAGVSQSPSNKVTEKGKDVELRCDPISGHTALYWYRQSLGQGLEFLIYFQGNSAPDKSGLPSDRFSAERTGGSVSTLTIQRTQQEDSAVYLCAAQLRANTEAFFGQGTRLTVV.